This passage covers 3 T cell receptor beta chains from one sample sequenced in a study of post-analysis software for immune sequencing data. General study points: Included in a set of five TRBV segments more frequent in patients than controls were TRBV5-6, TRBV5-1 and TRBV20-1.

These TCRs are of unknown antigen specificity. Incorporated into the TCR beta cDNA libraries were unique molecular identifiers, which served to reduce PCR and sequencing biases. A single record per CDR3 protein comes from TCRdb applying MiXCR to the PCR reads. The sample has 400,000 to 500,000 distinct CDR3 sequences; about 39% are singletons. Material: blood. Receptors were obtained from a girl aged 2-10 years with multiple sclerosis.

In this sample, this clonotype turned up a few times. The chain recombines TRBV7-9 with TRBJ2-1; 13 nucleotides match TRBD2. Looked up from germline, CDR1 is SEHNR and CDR2 is FQNEAQ (reference sequence). V dropped 6 bases and J dropped 7; count of bases not matched to a gene: 15. CDR3 size: 18 residues. Here the CDR3 DNA reads TGTGCCAGCAGACCAAAAACCGGGACTAGCGGGAAGTGGAATGAGCAGTTCTTC. Translating it yields CASRPKTGTSGKWNEQFF.

In regard to this clonotype: Since the CDR3 does not end with the conserved phenylalanine or tryptophan, this likely comes from a read error. Because the CDR3's place on the DNA is in doubt, the DNA is left out and the CDR3 is given as listed by TCRdb. This chain links TRBV7-2 with TRBJ2-6. A total of 8 residues make up the CDR3, ends included. Per germline, CDR1 SGHTA and CDR2 FQGNSA. The CDR3 protein is CASSLFFT.

This chain connects TRBV6-5 to TRBJ1-5; D not resolved. CDR1 is MNHEY, CDR2 SVGAGI, per germline. The CDR3 has 14 residues. V lost 4 bases and J 3 bases, leaving 10 bases between the germline ends. The CDR3 DNA reads as TGTGCCAGCAGTTCGGACGGAGACAATCAGCCCCAGCATTTT. This translates into CASSSDGDNQPQHF.